This entry describes one T cell receptor beta chain. 60 Vbeta and 13 Jbeta primers were used in PCR. Produced via immunoSEQ multiplex PCR; TCRdb's table is partial and in-frame only. Among 90,000 to 120,000 clones listed, about three quarters were seen once. This specimen comes from a study of cytomegalovirus exposure and HLA in healthy donors. Source material: PBMCs. The sequence was collected from a woman between 18 and 30 years old in good health and CMV-seropositive.

In nucleotides, the CDR3 is TGCGCCAGCAGTGAGGGCGGCTCCACCGGGGAGCTGTTTTTT. This sequence encodes CASSEGGSTGELFF. V and J are TRBV10-1 and TRBJ2-2; D not certain. The germline V and J ends were trimmed by 2 bases and 4 bases, with 8 bases remaining between them. The CDR3 runs 14 residues. Germline CDR1 is WNHNN and CDR2 is SYGVQD (reference sequence).